Shown below are 31 T cell receptor beta chains from a single sample sequenced in a study of early T cells in non-severe SARS-CoV-2 infection. TCRdb used MiXCR to reprocess the 5' RACE reads, holding one entry per CDR3 protein. This repertoire shows 60,000 to 75,000 distinct CDR3 sequences, more than 3.5% found once; its top ten account for roughly 3.4%. Source: whole blood, taken at baseline. Receptors were obtained from an adult who was a healthcare worker with PCR-confirmed SARS-CoV-2 infection or an uninfected control (not recorded which). The donor label of this sample is uncertain.

The gene calls are TRBV4-2 and TRBJ2-1; D is perhaps TRBD1 (7 bases). This CDR3 contains 15 residues. V was clipped by 0 bases and J by 6 bases, with 12 bases between them. The germline gives CDR1 LGHNA, CDR2 YNFKEQ. The DNA for the CDR3 is TGTGCCAGCAGCCAAGAGGAGGGGGCGTCCAATGAGCAGTTCTTC. Its translation: CASSQEEGASNEQFF.

This clonotype came up many times. This rearrangement joins TRBV2 to TRBJ1-4; D unclear. Trimming removed 5 bases at V and 2 bases at J, with 12 bases between. CDR3 length: 15 amino acids. The germline CDR1 and CDR2 sequences are SNHLY and FYNNEI. This chain's CDR3 is CASSNRRTTNEKLFF. The CDR3 DNA reads TGTGCCAGCAGTAACCGACGGACCACTAATGAAAAACTGTTTTTT. The full variable domain, with the rest looked up from reference TRBV2 and TRBJ1-4, is EPEVTQTPSHQVTQMGQEVILRCVPISNHLYFYWYRQILGQKVEFLVSFYNNEISEKSEIFDDQFSVERPDGSNFTLKIRSTKLEDSAMYFCASSNRRTTNEKLFFGSGTQLSVL.

Many counts were recorded for this clonotype. This chain uses TRBV30 with TRBJ2-1; a possible D gene is TRBD1 (7 bases). Germline V gene sequence: CDR1 GTSNPN, CDR2 SVGIG (reference sequence). V lost 3 bases, J lost 1 base, and 13 bases lay in between. The CDR3 loop spans 15 amino acids. CDR3 amino acids: CAWRGGGESYNEQFF. For the CDR3, the DNA is TGTGCCTGGAGAGGGGGCGGGGAGTCCTACAATGAGCAGTTCTTC.

This clonotype was recorded many times. The rearrangement links TRBV5-5 to TRBJ2-7; D might be TRBD2 (5 bases). Trimming left V 2 bases short and J 3 bases short, with 12 bases between. In germline, CDR1 is SGHKS, CDR2 YYEKEE (reference sequence). The CDR3 length is 14 residues. CDR3 sequence reads: CASSFRPDFYEQYF. The CDR3 DNA reads as TGTGCCAGCAGCTTCCGACCGGACTTCTACGAGCAGTACTTC. Looking up the rest from reference TRBV5-5 and TRBJ2-7 gives the full variable domain: DAGVTQSPTHLIKTRGQQVTLRCSPISGHKSVSWYQQVLGQGPQFIFQYYEKEERGRGNFPDRFSARQFPNYSSELNVNALLLGDSALYLCASSFRPDFYEQYFGPGTRLTVT.

This clonotype turned up a few times. The V call is TRBV7-2, the J call TRBJ1-2, with D possibly being TRBD1 (5 bases). V lost 1 base and J 8 bases, leaving 20 bases between the germline ends. From germline, CDR1 is SGHTA and CDR2 FQGNSA. The CDR3 is 16 amino acids. CDR3 DNA: TGTGCCAGCAGCTTAGTGGCTTCGGGGCTCCTCGCGGGCTACACCTTC. Translation: CASSLVASGLLAGYTF.

There are many counts of this clonotype. This chain links TRBV10-1 with TRBJ1-1; 8 bases agree with TRBD1. Trimming at V came to 7 bases and at J to 5 bases, leaving 12 bases not matched to a gene. Per the germline V gene, CDR1 is WNHNN and CDR2 is SYGVQD (reference sequence). The CDR3 loop spans 15 amino acids. The CDR3 DNA sequence: TGCGCCAGCATGGGGGCAGGAACAGGGGGGACTGAAGCTTTCTTT. Translation gives CASMGAGTGGTEAFF.

This clonotype was recorded many times. The J gene is TRBJ1-6, the V gene TRBV10-3, with D unresolved. This CDR3 region has 14 residues. V was trimmed by 6 bases and J by 5 bases, leaving 11 bases between them. Germline V gene data show CDR1 as ENHRY and CDR2 as SYGVKD. The CDR3 reads CAIRRVDNNSPLHF. The CDR3 DNA sequence: TGTGCCATCAGAAGGGTTGACAATAATTCACCCCTCCACTTT.

The sample holds many counts of this clonotype. The chain uses TRBV12-3 or TRBV12-4 and TRBJ1-6; D is undetermined. The CDR3 loop spans 14 amino acids. The V end lost 6 bases, the J end lost 8 bases, and 14 bases lay between the germline ends. DNA of the CDR3: TGTGCCAGCAGATCCGGTACACGTTATTCACCCCTCCACTTT. It is translated as CASRSGTRYSPLHF.

This clonotype was seen repeatedly, ten times or more. The genes are TRBV29-1 and TRBJ2-3; D is undetermined. The CDR3 runs to 13 residues. The germline V gene has CDR1 SQVTM and CDR2 ANQGSEA. Deletions cut 0 bases from V and 1 base from J, with 5 bases between. This CDR3 is CSVEESGTDTQYF. The CDR3 DNA reads TGCAGCGTTGAAGAGTCGGGCACAGATACGCAGTATTTT.

This clonotype was found many times. This chain joins TRBV18 and TRBJ2-1; D is perhaps TRBD2 (6 bases). The CDR3 spans 22 residues. V was trimmed by 0 bases and J by 6 bases, leaving 33 bases between them. In germline, CDR1 is KGHSH, CDR2 LQKENI. Here the CDR3 reads CASSPPFTLGPPGAVTANEQFF. The CDR3 DNA follows: TGTGCCAGCTCACCACCGTTCACGCTGGGTCCCCCGGGAGCGGTGACCGCCAATGAGCAGTTCTTC.

This clonotype was seen a handful of times. The CDR3 loop is CASSLDPGSEQFF. For the CDR3, the DNA is TGTGCCAGCAGCTTAGATCCGGGGAGCGAGCAGTTCTTC. This sequence joins TRBV11-2 and TRBJ2-1, with D perhaps TRBD2 (5 bases). The CDR3 has 13 amino acids. Germline assignment: CDR1 SGHAT and CDR2 FQNNGV. The V end was cut by 0 bases, the J end by 10 bases, with 10 bases between.

The V and J genes are TRBV7-6 and TRBJ2-7; D is ambiguous. Trimming pared 5 bases from V and 3 bases from J, leaving 11 bases between. CDR1 and CDR2 (germline): SGHVS, FNYEAQ. The CDR3 runs 13 residues. CDR3 residues: CASSRDGNYEQYF. The DNA for the CDR3 is TGTGCCAGCAGCCGAGACGGAAACTACGAGCAGTACTTC.

CDR3 sequence: CASSFAGASGNTIYF. In nucleotides, the CDR3 is TGTGCCAGCAGTTTCGCTGGGGCCTCTGGAAACACCATATATTTT. The chain couples TRBV12-3 or TRBV12-4 to TRBJ1-3; D perhaps matches TRBD1 (5 bases). V was shortened by 3 bases and J by 0 bases, with 9 bases between the two germline ends. This CDR3 is 15 amino acids long.

This clonotype was counted many times. The CDR3 spells CASTPSWRGPGWHGELFF. The CDR3 bases are TGTGCCAGCACGCCCTCATGGCGGGGTCCCGGTTGGCACGGGGAGCTGTTTTTT. The rearrangement joins TRBV4-2 to TRBJ2-2; possible D gene TRBD2, 6 bases. V lost 7 bases and J lost 7, with 28 bases in between. The CDR3 is 18 amino acids. The germline V gene encodes CDR1 LGHNA and CDR2 YNFKEQ.

V gene TRBV7-9 combines with J gene TRBJ1-2, with D unclear. The germline gives CDR1 SEHNR, CDR2 FQNEAQ (reference sequence). Trimming cost V 1 base and J 8 bases, with 8 bases left between them. The CDR3 spans 12 residues. The CDR3 coding sequence is TGTGCCAGCAGCTTAGATCTCCGGGGCTACACCTTC. Translated: CASSLDLRGYTF.

This chain links TRBV2 with TRBJ2-1, with 12 nucleotides matching TRBD2. CDR1 and CDR2 from the germline V gene are SNHLY and FYNNEI. The CDR3 sequence is 18 residues long. Losses at the gene ends were 6 bases for V and 0 bases for J; bases not matched to a gene: 9. The DNA of the CDR3 is TGTGCCAGCAGGACCAGACTAGCGGGGGCGAGCTCCTACAATGAGCAGTTCTTC. Translated: CASRTRLAGASSYNEQFF. The full variable domain, in which reference TRBV2 and TRBJ2-1 provide the parts outside the CDR3, is EPEVTQTPSHQVTQMGQEVILRCVPISNHLYFYWYRQILGQKVEFLVSFYNNEISEKSEIFDDQFSVERPDGSNFTLKIRSTKLEDSAMYFCASRTRLAGASSYNEQFFGPGTRLTVL.

The sample holds many counts of this clonotype. This rearrangement joins TRBV28 to TRBJ2-7; D ambiguous. V was shortened by 7 bases and J by 0 bases, with 16 bases between the two germline ends. The CDR3 contains 15 residues. Germline values: CDR1 MDHEN, CDR2 SYDVKM. CDR3 loop: CASMRKPSYSYEQYF. CDR3 coding DNA: TGTGCCAGCATGCGGAAACCCTCATACTCCTACGAGCAGTACTTC.

This clonotype was recorded at least ten times. This chain joins TRBV24-1 and TRBJ2-3; 9 bases are a match to TRBD1. Germline V gene data show CDR1 as KGHDR and CDR2 as SFDVKD. The CDR3 spans 16 residues. V lost 3 bases and J lost 3; bases outside the gene matches: 6. CDR3 residues: CATSDPRTGETDTQYF. For the CDR3, the DNA is TGTGCCACCAGTGATCCGCGGACAGGGGAAACAGATACGCAGTATTTT.

This clonotype showed up many times. The rearrangement uses TRBV9 and TRBJ1-1; D is uncertain. Between the trimmed V and J ends, which lost 3 bases and 1 base, there was a span of 13 bases. The CDR3 loop spans 15 amino acids. CDR1 is SGDLS and CDR2 is YYNGEE in the germline V gene. CDR3 sequence (DNA): TGTGCCAGCAGCGCTCCCGGGCAGGCGAACACTGAAGCTTTCTTT. Translating gives CASSAPGQANTEAFF.

V usage is TRBV24-1 and J usage is TRBJ1-5; TRBD1 aligns across 8 bases. The V gene end was trimmed by 9 bases and the J gene end by 4 bases; junction bases not matched to a gene: 10. From germline, CDR1 is KGHDR and CDR2 SFDVKD. The CDR3 runs 15 residues. The DNA for the CDR3 is TGTGCCACCCCGGTCGCGGACAGGGTTAATCAGCCCCAGCATTTT. Translating gives CATPVADRVNQPQHF.

This clonotype was recorded many times. No DNA is shown, since the ends of the CDR3 on it are uncertain; the CDR3 is the one TCRdb lists. The V call is TRBV28, the J call TRBJ1-2; TRBD1 reflects the table's D call only, with no check against the DNA. The CDR3 is made up of 14 amino acids, end residues included. The germline V gene has CDR1 MDHEN and CDR2 SYDVKM. The CDR3: CASSSGRADYGYTF.

This clonotype was found a few times. J is TRBJ2-3 and V is TRBV11-2; maybe TRBD2 (5 bases). V was cut by 0 bases and J by 6 bases, with 13 bases left in between. CDR1 and CDR2 from the germline V gene are SGHAT and FQNNGV. The CDR3 loop spans 15 amino acids. CDR3 amino acids: CASSLEPLAVDTQYF. In nucleotides, the CDR3 is TGTGCCAGCAGCTTAGAACCCCTAGCCGTGGATACGCAGTATTTT.

The table lists this clonotype with many counts. The chain carries TRBV18 and TRBJ1-1, with 7 nucleotides matching TRBD1. This CDR3 spans 14 amino acids. The junction had 1 base not matched to a gene; V was cut back by 3 bases and J by 0 bases. Germline V gene data show CDR1 as KGHSH and CDR2 as LQKENI. This chain's CDR3 is CASSPTGVNTEAFF. The CDR3 nucleotides are TGTGCCAGCTCACCCACAGGGGTGAACACTGAAGCTTTCTTT.

In this sample, this clonotype turned up many times. This chain uses TRBV20-1 with TRBJ2-7; D remains unclear. Trimming shortened V by 5 bases and J by 0 bases, and 11 bases separated the two germline ends. This CDR3 has 13 residues. CDR1 DFQATT and CDR2 SNEGSKA come from the germline V gene (reference sequence). CDR3 coding DNA: TGCAGTGCTGGAACCGGGCTCTCCTACGAGCAGTACTTC. This translates into CSAGTGLSYEQYF.

This clonotype was observed a handful of times. The junction departs from germline at one end; a sequencing error may be responsible. V and J are TRBV6-5 and TRBJ1-1; tentatively, D is TRBD1 (6 bases). CDR1 is MNHEY, CDR2 SVGAGI, per germline. This CDR3 contains 11 residues. The CDR3 bases are TGTGCCAGCAGTTACGGACAGACGTTTGTCTTT. Amino acids: CASSYGQTFVF.

This clonotype was detected many times. V usage is TRBV12-3 or TRBV12-4 and J usage is TRBJ2-1; the match to TRBD1 covers 7 bases. V trimming: 3 bases; J trimming: 3 bases; junction bases outside the gene matches: 5. The CDR3 covers 15 residues. The CDR3 DNA is TGTGCCAGCAGTTTGGGACAGCCCAACTACAATGAGCAGTTCTTC. Its translation is CASSLGQPNYNEQFF.

This clonotype showed up just a few times. The chain has TRBV4-1 and TRBJ2-5; TRBD2 aligns across 8 bases. CDR1 and CDR2 from the germline V gene are MGHRA and YSYEKL. With 0 bases clipped from V and 4 bases from J, the junction kept 4 bases outside the gene matches. The CDR3 length is 15 residues. The CDR3 loop reads CASSQEGLATETQYF. The DNA for the CDR3 is TGCGCCAGCAGCCAAGAAGGACTAGCAACAGAGACCCAGTACTTC.

Many counts were recorded for this clonotype. The chain recombines TRBV7-2 with TRBJ1-3; the D is unclear. V lost 4 bases to trimming and J lost 0 bases, with 13 bases between them. Germline-derived CDR1 and CDR2 are SGHTA and FQGNSA. The CDR3 spans 16 residues. The CDR3 DNA reads as TGTGCCAGCAGCTCACTGAGTGTACGCTCTGGAAACACCATATATTTT. This sequence encodes CASSSLSVRSGNTIYF.

This clonotype appeared many times. The chain couples TRBV6-2 or TRBV6-3 to TRBJ2-3; D is perhaps TRBD1 (6 bases). Germline lookup yields CDR1 MNHEY and CDR2 SVGEGT. V was cut by 5 bases and J by 0 bases, with 9 bases left in between. This CDR3 region has 14 residues. This CDR3 reads CASSPGQSTDTQYF. The CDR3 nucleotides read TGTGCCAGCAGTCCCGGACAGAGCACAGATACGCAGTATTTT.

This clonotype was detected only a few times. The chain links TRBV4-1 to TRBJ1-4, with TRBD1 matching 8 bases. The CDR3 is 16 residues long. V lost 0 bases and J lost 4; bases outside the gene matches: 4. Germline V gives CDR1 MGHRA, CDR2 YSYEKL. CDR3 region: CASSQDRDRFNEKLFF. The CDR3 DNA reads TGCGCCAGCAGCCAAGACCGGGACAGGTTTAATGAAAAACTGTTTTTT.

Only a few counts were recorded for this clonotype. The rearrangement joins TRBV19 to TRBJ1-1; D unresolved. CDR1 is LNHDA, CDR2 SQIVND, per germline (reference sequence). The CDR3 spans 16 residues. V was trimmed by 5 bases and J by 3 bases, leaving 19 bases between them. The CDR3 spells CASSFTPGNGDTEAFF. CDR3 nucleotide sequence: TGTGCCAGTAGTTTCACCCCGGGGAACGGGGACACTGAAGCTTTCTTT.